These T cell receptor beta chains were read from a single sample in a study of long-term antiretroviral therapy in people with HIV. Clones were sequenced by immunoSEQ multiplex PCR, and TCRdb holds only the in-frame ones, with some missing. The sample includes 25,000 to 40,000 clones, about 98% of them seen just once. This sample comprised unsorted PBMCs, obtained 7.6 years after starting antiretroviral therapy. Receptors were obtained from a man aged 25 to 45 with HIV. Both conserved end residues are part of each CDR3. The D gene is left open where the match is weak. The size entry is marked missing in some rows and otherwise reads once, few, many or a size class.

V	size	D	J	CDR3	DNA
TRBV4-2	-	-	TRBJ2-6	CASSQDMAGRGANVLTF	TGTGCCAGCAGCCAAGATATGGCAGGGAGAGGGGCCAACGTCCTGACTTTC
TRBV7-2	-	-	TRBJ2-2	CASSFVGHTGELFF	TGTGCCAGCAGCTTCGTGGGACACACCGGGGAGCTGTTTTTT
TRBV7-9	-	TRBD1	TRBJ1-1	CASSLTGGAGTEAFF	TGTGCCAGCAGCTTAACAGGGGGCGCAGGCACTGAAGCTTTCTTT
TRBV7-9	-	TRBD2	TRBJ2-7	CASSSILAGVTYEQYF	TGTGCCAGCAGCTCGATTCTAGCGGGAGTCACCTACGAGCAGTACTTC
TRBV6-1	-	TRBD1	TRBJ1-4	CASSLRGQANEKLFF	TGTGCCAGCAGCCTGAGGGGGCAGGCTAATGAAAAACTGTTTTTT
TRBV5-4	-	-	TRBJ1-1	CASSFRGLPTEAFF	TGTGCCAGCAGCTTCCGGGGCCTTCCTACTGAAGCTTTCTTT
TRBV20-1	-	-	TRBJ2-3	CSAPAGDTQYF	TGCAGTGCACCGGCGGGAGATACGCAGTATTTT
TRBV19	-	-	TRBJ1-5	CASRPPASSLNQPQHF	TGTGCCAGTAGACCTCCCGCAAGTAGCCTCAATCAGCCCCAGCATTTT
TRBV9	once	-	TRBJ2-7	CASSVGGGIVYEQYF	TGTGCCAGCAGCGTAGGAGGGGGGATAGTGTACGAGCAGTACTTC
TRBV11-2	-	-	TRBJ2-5	CASSLLVFPETQYF	TGTGCCAGCAGCTTATTAGTTTTTCCGGAGACCCAGTACTTC
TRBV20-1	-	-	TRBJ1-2	CSAWGSYGYTF	TGCAGTGCCTGGGGATCTTATGGCTACACCTTC
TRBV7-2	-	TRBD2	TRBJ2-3	CASSLAGLAGGRGYF	TGTGCCAGCAGCTTAGCCGGACTAGCGGGGGGTCGGGGGTATTTT
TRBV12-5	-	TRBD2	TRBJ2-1	CASGLLAGIKNEQFF	TGTGCTAGTGGTTTACTAGCGGGAATTAAAAATGAGCAGTTCTTC
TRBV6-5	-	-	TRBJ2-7	CATRRDKNYEQYF	TGTGCCACAAGACGGGACAAGAACTACGAGCAGTACTTC
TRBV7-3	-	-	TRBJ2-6	CASSQGPLVGANVLTF	TGTGCCAGCAGCCAAGGACCCCTGGTTGGGGCCAACGTCCTGACTTTC
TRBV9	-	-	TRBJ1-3	CASSDVGLSGNTIYF	TGTGCCAGCAGCGACGTAGGGCTCTCTGGAAACACCATATATTTT
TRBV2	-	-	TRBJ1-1	CASRGLGGFTEAFF	TGTGCCAGCAGGGGCCTAGGGGGTTTCACTGAAGCTTTCTTT
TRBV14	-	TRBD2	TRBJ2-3	CASSQRTWTSGTDTQYF	TGTGCCAGCAGCCAACGTACGTGGACTAGCGGCACAGATACGCAGTATTTT
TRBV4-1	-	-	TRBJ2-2	CASSQDQSDTGELFF	TGCGCCAGCAGCCAAGATCAATCGGACACCGGGGAGCTGTTTTTT
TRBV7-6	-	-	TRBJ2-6	CASSPGSGANVLTF	TGTGCCAGCAGCCCAGGCTCTGGGGCCAACGTCCTGACTTTC
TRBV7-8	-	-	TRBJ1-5	CASSLGLRQPQHF	TGTGCCAGCAGCTTAGGCCTAAGACAGCCCCAGCATTTT
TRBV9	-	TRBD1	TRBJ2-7	CASSDGTGGPYEQYF	TGTGCCAGCAGCGACGGGACAGGGGGCCCCTACGAGCAGTACTTC
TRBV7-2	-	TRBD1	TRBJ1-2	CASSVTGEEFTYTF	TGTGCCAGCAGCGTAACAGGGGAAGAGTTTACCTACACCTTC
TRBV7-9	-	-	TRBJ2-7	CASSLSGFGSYEQYF	TGTGCCAGCAGCTTAAGTGGGTTCGGGTCATACGAGCAGTACTTC
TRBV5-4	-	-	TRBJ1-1	CASSLRGILNTEAFF	TGTGCCAGCAGCTTGAGGGGGATCTTGAACACTGAAGCTTTCTTT
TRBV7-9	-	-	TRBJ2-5	CASSPWGETQYF	TGTGCCAGCAGTCCCTGGGGGGAGACCCAGTACTTC
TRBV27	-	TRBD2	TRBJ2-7	CASSLSTGREVYEQYF	TGTGCCAGCAGTTTATCGACTGGGCGGGAGGTCTACGAGCAGTACTTC
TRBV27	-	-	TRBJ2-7	CASSFGMGWYEQYF	TGTGCCAGCAGTTTCGGCATGGGTTGGTACGAGCAGTACTTC
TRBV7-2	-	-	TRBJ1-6	CASSRYLLESSYNSPLHF	TGTGCCAGCAGCCGCTATCTCCTCGAGAGCTCCTATAATTCACCCCTCCACTTT
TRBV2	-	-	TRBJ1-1	CASTELRPEAFF	TGTGCCAGCACTGAGTTACGACCCGAAGCTTTCTTT
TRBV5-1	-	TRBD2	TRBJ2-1	CASSALAGGGEQFF	TGCGCCAGCAGCGCTTTAGCGGGGGGAGGCGAGCAGTTCTTC